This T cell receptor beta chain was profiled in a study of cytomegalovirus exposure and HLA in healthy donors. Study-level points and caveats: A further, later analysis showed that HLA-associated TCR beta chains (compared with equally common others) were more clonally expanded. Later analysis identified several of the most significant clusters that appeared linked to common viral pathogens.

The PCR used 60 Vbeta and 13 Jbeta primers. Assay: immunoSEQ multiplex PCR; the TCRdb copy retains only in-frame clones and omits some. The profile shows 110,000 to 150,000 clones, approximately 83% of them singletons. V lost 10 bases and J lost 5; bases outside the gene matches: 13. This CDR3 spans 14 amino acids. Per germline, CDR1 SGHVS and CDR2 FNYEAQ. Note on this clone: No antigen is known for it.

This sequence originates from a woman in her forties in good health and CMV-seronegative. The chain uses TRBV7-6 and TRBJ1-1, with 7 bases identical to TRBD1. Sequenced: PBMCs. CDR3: CATFFSQGSTEAFF. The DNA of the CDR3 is TGTGCCACCTTCTTTTCACAGGGGAGTACTGAAGCTTTCTTT.